These 5 T cell receptor beta chains share one sample of origin, sequenced in a study of cytomegalovirus exposure and HLA in healthy donors. The study ran its PCR with 60 Vbeta and 13 Jbeta primers. The method was immunoSEQ multiplex PCR; TCRdb's version includes in-frame clones alone and lacks a portion of them. The table lists 150,000 to 200,000 clones, roughly 77% of them singletons. The sequenced material came from PBMCs. These receptors were collected from a man in his forties or fifties in good health and CMV-seropositive.

CDR3 sequence (DNA): TGTGCCAGCAGCCAAGGGGGTACAGGGATAGGTGAAGCTTTCTTT. Residues: CASSQGGTGIGEAFF. The chain recombines TRBV4-2 with TRBJ1-1, with D possibly being TRBD1 (6 bases). This CDR3 is built from 15 residues. CDR1 is LGHNA and CDR2 is YNFKEQ in the germline V gene. Trimming shortened V by 1 base and J by 7 bases, and 16 bases separated the two germline ends.

This chain links TRBV23-1 with TRBJ1-5, with TRBD1 as a possible D gene (5 bases). TRBV23-1 is annotated as an ORF whose role is uncertain. This CDR3 spans 16 amino acids. Trimming shortened V by 0 bases and J by 0 bases, and 9 bases separated the two germline ends. CDR3 sequence (DNA): TGCGCCAGCAGTCAATCGGGGACTTATAGCAATCAGCCCCAGCATTTT. It is translated as CASSQSGTYSNQPQHF.

J is TRBJ2-5 and V is TRBV7-9; the match to TRBD1 covers 12 bases. Trimming at V came to 6 bases and at J to 5 bases, leaving 13 bases not matched to a gene. CDR3 length equals 17 residues. Germline CDR1 SEHNR, CDR2 FQNEAQ (reference sequence). The CDR3 bases are TGTGCCAGCAGTCAGGGGACGGGACAGGGGGCTGGGGAGACCCAGTACTTC. Translation: CASSQGTGQGAGETQYF.

V usage is TRBV5-1 and J usage is TRBJ2-7; 7 bases agree with TRBD1. CDR1 SGHRS and CDR2 YFSETQ come from the germline V gene. Germline trimming cut 2 bases from V and 2 bases from J; bases unmatched to any gene: 10. The CDR3 totals 16 residues. The CDR3 nucleotides read TGCGCCAGCAGCTTCACCTCCGGGACAGAGACCTACGAGCAGTACTTC. Amino acids: CASSFTSGTETYEQYF. Variable domain in full (rest from reference TRBV5-1 and TRBJ2-7): KAGVTQTPRYLIKTRGQQVTLSCSPISGHRSVSWYQQTPGQGLQFLFEYFSETQRNKGNFPGRFSGRQFSNSRSEMNVSTLELGDSALYLCASSFTSGTETYEQYFGPGTRLTVT.

This chain uses TRBV6-1 with TRBJ1-5; D not certain. The germline CDR1 and CDR2 sequences are MNHNS and SASEGT. This CDR3 is 13 amino acids long. V lost 8 bases and J lost 0, with 8 bases in between. CDR3 region: CASCGYSNQPQHF. CDR3 sequence (DNA): TGTGCCAGCTGCGGATATAGCAATCAGCCCCAGCATTTT.